This is a list of T cell receptor beta chains from one sample in a study of cytomegalovirus exposure and HLA in healthy donors. TCRdb's table, derived via immunoSEQ multiplex PCR, lists solely in-frame clones and lacks some. The table has about 240,000 clones, around 80% seen once. Sequences were obtained from PBMCs. These receptors came from a boy aged 5-17 years in good health and CMV-seronegative. The CDR3 runs from the conserved cysteine through the conserved F or W. D genes are given only for firm matches. Clone size is not always given. Where it is, it says once, few, many or a class for expanded clones.

size: few; D: NA; J: TRBJ2-7; V: TRBV7-9; CDR3: CASSPRTSYEQYF; DNA: TGTGCCAGCAGCCCCCGGACATCCTACGAGCAGTACTTC
size: NA; D: NA; J: TRBJ2-2; V: TRBV7-9; CDR3: CASSLERDTGELFF; DNA: TGTGCCAGCAGCTTGGAACGGGACACCGGGGAGCTGTTTTTT
size: NA; D: TRBD1; J: TRBJ1-2; V: TRBV10-3; CDR3: CAITFDREGYTF; DNA: TGTGCCATCACCTTTGACAGGGAAGGCTACACCTTC
size: NA; D: NA; J: TRBJ1-1; V: TRBV7-8; CDR3: CASSPSFITAENTEAFF; DNA: TGTGCCAGCAGCCCATCCTTTATTACGGCGGAGAACACTGAAGCTTTCTTT
size: NA; D: TRBD1; J: TRBJ1-3; V: TRBV18; CDR3: CASTQGASGNTIYF; DNA: TGTGCCAGCACGCAGGGGGCGTCTGGAAACACCATATATTTT
size: NA; D: NA; J: TRBJ1-3; V: TRBV19; CDR3: CATSPQGRNTIYF; DNA: TGTGCCACCTCACCCCAGGGGCGAAACACCATATATTTT
size: NA; D: NA; J: TRBJ1-6; V: TRBV5-4; CDR3: CASSLASSPLHF; DNA: TGTGCCAGCAGCTTGGCGAGTTCACCCCTCCACTTT
size: NA; D: TRBD1; J: TRBJ1-1; V: TRBV5-1; CDR3: CASRPTGGNTEAFF; DNA: TGCGCCAGCAGACCCACAGGGGGGAACACTGAAGCTTTCTTT
size: NA; D: NA; J: TRBJ2-7; V: TRBV5-6; CDR3: CASSRGLQAYEQYF; DNA: TGTGCCAGCAGCCGGGGACTGCAAGCCTACGAGCAGTACTTC
size: NA; D: TRBD1; J: TRBJ1-1; V: TRBV19; CDR3: CASSADGTDFYTEAFF; DNA: TGTGCCAGTAGCGCCGATGGGACAGATTTTTACACTGAAGCTTTCTTT
size: NA; D: NA; J: TRBJ1-2; V: TRBV6-1; CDR3: CASSHDSDPPRTF; DNA: TGTGCCAGCAGTCATGACAGCGATCCACCGAGGACCTTC
size: NA; D: NA; J: TRBJ2-7; V: TRBV15; CDR3: CATSRDLEGLGLEQYF; DNA: TGTGCCACCAGCAGAGATCTGGAGGGACTCGGGCTCGAGCAGTACTTC
size: NA; D: TRBD1; J: TRBJ1-2; V: TRBV6-5; CDR3: CASSYDRGSGGYTF; DNA: TGTGCCAGCAGTTACGACAGGGGGTCGGGGGGCTACACCTTC
size: NA; D: TRBD2; J: TRBJ2-7; V: TRBV7-9; CDR3: CASSSGGTSGRSEQYF; DNA: TGTGCCAGCAGCTCGGGAGGGACTAGCGGGAGGTCCGAGCAGTACTTC
size: NA; D: NA; J: TRBJ1-3; V: TRBV4-1; CDR3: CASSRSVGASGNTIYF; DNA: TGCGCCAGCAGCCGCTCGGTAGGGGCCTCTGGAAACACCATATATTTT
size: NA; D: NA; J: TRBJ2-7; V: TRBV19; CDR3: CASSMGLSEQYF; DNA: TGTGCCAGTAGTATGGGGCTCAGCGAGCAGTACTTC
size: NA; D: TRBD1; J: TRBJ1-4; V: TRBV19; CDR3: CASSTFGGTVDEKLFF; DNA: TGTGCCAGTAGTACCTTCGGCGGGACAGTTGATGAAAAACTGTTTTTT
size: NA; D: NA; J: TRBJ2-7; V: TRBV5-1; CDR3: CASSWGDSKAYEQYF; DNA: TGTGCCAGCAGCTGGGGGGACAGTAAAGCCTACGAGCAGTACTTC
size: few; D: NA; J: TRBJ1-2; V: TRBV5-1; CDR3: CASSPGQPTNYGYTF; DNA: TGCGCCAGCAGCCCTGGACAGCCAACTAACTATGGCTACACCTTC
size: NA; D: NA; J: TRBJ2-3; V: TRBV30; CDR3: CAWSVVAESTDTQYF; DNA: TGTGCCTGGAGTGTAGTAGCCGAAAGCACAGATACGCAGTATTTT
size: NA; D: NA; J: TRBJ2-7; V: TRBV2; CDR3: CASLLGTTYEQYF; DNA: TGTGCCAGCCTTCTGGGCACAACCTACGAGCAGTACTTC
size: few; D: TRBD1; J: TRBJ2-7; V: TRBV19; CDR3: CASSTGGVWYEQYF; DNA: TGTGCCAGTAGTACAGGGGGAGTGTGGTACGAGCAGTACTTC
size: NA; D: TRBD2; J: TRBJ2-1; V: TRBV13; CDR3: CASSPMTSGRYNNEQFF; DNA: TGTGCCAGCAGCCCCATGACTAGCGGGAGATATAACAATGAGCAGTTCTTC
size: NA; D: TRBD1; J: TRBJ1-5; V: TRBV27; CDR3: CASWTGGLSNQPQHF; DNA: TGTGCCAGTTGGACAGGGGGCTTGAGCAATCAGCCCCAGCATTTT
size: NA; D: NA; J: TRBJ1-2; V: TRBV20-1; CDR3: CSALYFGGYTF; DNA: TGCAGTGCCTTGTATTTCGGGGGCTACACCTTC
size: NA; D: NA; J: TRBJ2-7; V: TRBV27; CDR3: CASSLGLGESSYEQYF; DNA: TGTGCCAGCAGTTTAGGTCTAGGGGAAAGCTCCTACGAGCAGTACTTC
size: once; D: NA; J: TRBJ2-1; V: TRBV10-1; CDR3: CASSDRVVVATNEQFF; DNA: TGCGCCAGCAGTGACCGGGTGGTGGTAGCGACCAATGAGCAGTTCTTC
size: NA; D: NA; J: TRBJ1-2; V: TRBV6-5; CDR3: CASSQIRGRGYGYTF; DNA: TGTGCCAGCAGCCAAATCAGGGGCAGGGGCTATGGCTACACCTTC
size: NA; D: NA; J: TRBJ2-7; V: TRBV30; CDR3: CAWMEAAGSEQYF; DNA: TGTGCCTGGATGGAGGCGGCGGGCAGCGAGCAGTACTTC
size: NA; D: NA; J: TRBJ1-4; V: TRBV6-6; CDR3: CASSRTRQPPNEKLFF; DNA: TGTGCCAGCAGCCGCACTCGACAGCCACCTAATGAAAAACTGTTTTTT
size: NA; D: TRBD2; J: TRBJ2-5; V: TRBV7-6; CDR3: CASSTLAGVRETQYF; DNA: TGTGCCAGCAGCACACTAGCGGGAGTAAGGGAGACCCAGTACTTC
size: NA; D: NA; J: TRBJ1-1; V: TRBV5-4; CDR3: CASSPLFFSNTEAFF; DNA: TGTGCCAGCAGCCCCTTGTTCTTCTCGAACACTGAAGCTTTCTTT
size: NA; D: TRBD2; J: TRBJ2-1; V: TRBV19; CDR3: CASSDTLAGSYNEQFF; DNA: TGTGCCAGTAGCGACACACTAGCGGGTTCCTACAATGAGCAGTTCTTC
size: NA; D: TRBD1; J: TRBJ1-1; V: TRBV27; CDR3: CASSTRQGNTEAFF; DNA: TGTGCCAGCAGTACCCGACAGGGGAACACTGAAGCTTTCTTT
size: NA; D: NA; J: TRBJ1-1; V: TRBV6-1; CDR3: CASSTLGGNTEAFF; DNA: TGTGCCAGCAGCACACTTGGAGGGAACACTGAAGCTTTCTTT
size: NA; D: TRBD2; J: TRBJ2-3; V: TRBV6-1; CDR3: CASSETSGATDTQYF; DNA: TGTGCCAGCAGTGAAACTAGCGGGGCCACAGATACGCAGTATTTT
size: NA; D: TRBD2; J: TRBJ2-4; V: TRBV2; CDR3: CASSKLAGAKNIQYF; DNA: TGTGCCAGCTCCAAGTTAGCGGGAGCCAAAAACATTCAGTACTTC
size: NA; D: TRBD1; J: TRBJ2-4; V: TRBV5-1; CDR3: CASSAPGTGGVTKNIQYF; DNA: TGCGCCAGCAGCGCCCCCGGGACAGGGGGGGTAACCAAAAACATTCAGTACTTC
size: NA; D: NA; J: TRBJ1-1; V: TRBV9; CDR3: CASSPRGSAEAFF; DNA: TGTGCCAGCAGCCCCCGAGGGTCGGCTGAAGCTTTCTTT
size: NA; D: TRBD1; J: TRBJ2-7; V: TRBV30; CDR3: CAWGRDRGYEQYF; DNA: TGTGCCTGGGGGCGGGACAGGGGTTACGAGCAGTACTTC
size: NA; D: NA; J: TRBJ1-1; V: TRBV19; CDR3: CASSTKWTAHTEAFF; DNA: TGTGCCAGTAGTACGAAATGGACAGCCCACACTGAAGCTTTCTTT
size: NA; D: NA; J: TRBJ2-3; V: TRBV2; CDR3: CASGVGGGDTQYF; DNA: TGTGCCAGCGGGGTGGGGGGAGGCGATACGCAGTATTTT